Listed here are 24 T cell receptor beta chains from one sample, sequenced in a study of immune evolution from preneoplasia to lung adenocarcinoma. Using immunoSEQ multiplex PCR, the repertoire was profiled, and TCRdb retains in-frame clones only, with some absent. In the table there are about 9,900 clones, about 88% of which are singletons. What was sequenced was FFPE invasive lung adenocarcinoma tissue. These receptors all stem from a person aged 70 to 85 with invasive lung adenocarcinoma. Some clones in this sample may be carry-over from other donors' samples.

CDR3 protein: CAWSAAGGTDTQYF. DNA for the CDR3: TGTGCCTGGAGTGCAGCGGGGGGGACAGATACGCAGTATTTT. The chain carries TRBV30 and TRBJ2-3, with 10 bases lining up with TRBD2. The V segment lost 1 base and the J segment 3 bases; nucleotides outside the gene matches: 1. The germline V gene has CDR1 GTSNPN and CDR2 SVGIG (reference sequence). The length of the CDR3 is 14 residues.

The chain links TRBV28 to TRBJ2-7; D unclear. CDR3 length: 11 amino acids. Germline V lookup: CDR1 MDHEN, CDR2 SYDVKM. V lost 6 bases and J lost 4, with 7 bases in between. The CDR3 coding sequence is TGTGCCAGCAGCGACCATTACGAGCAGTACTTC. This encodes CASSDHYEQYF.

V is TRBV7-3 and J is TRBJ1-1; D gene unclear. The germline gives CDR1 SGHTA, CDR2 FQGTGA. V was shortened by 3 bases and J by 1 base, with 6 bases between the two germline ends. The CDR3 runs to 13 residues. The CDR3: CASSLSGNTEAFF. CDR3 coding DNA: TGTGCCAGCAGCTTGTCTGGGAACACTGAAGCTTTCTTT.

V is TRBV28 and J is TRBJ1-2; D remains unclear. V gave up 6 bases and J gave up 4 bases, with 12 bases separating them. The CDR3 runs 13 residues. CDR1 is MDHEN, CDR2 SYDVKM, per germline. CDR3: CASRFSGIYGYTF. The CDR3 DNA reads TGTGCCAGCAGATTCAGCGGTATCTATGGCTACACCTTC.

The rearrangement links TRBV11-2 to TRBJ2-7; no firm D call. There are 14 residues in the CDR3. The germline V gene encodes CDR1 SGHAT and CDR2 FQNNGV. V lost 0 bases and J lost 2, with 8 bases in between. CDR3 sequence (DNA): TGTGCCAGCAGCTTAGATCTGAGGCCCTACGAGCAGTACTTC. It codes for CASSLDLRPYEQYF.

The V and J genes are TRBV7-3 and TRBJ2-2; no reliable D call. The CDR3 extends over 15 amino acids. Germline loops: CDR1 SGHTA, CDR2 FQGTGA. Between the trimmed V and J ends, which lost 5 bases and 1 base, there was a span of 11 bases. The CDR3 loop reads CASSAMVQNTGELFF. In nucleotides, the CDR3 is TGTGCCAGCAGCGCAATGGTCCAGAACACCGGGGAGCTGTTTTTT. The full variable domain, in which reference TRBV7-3 and TRBJ2-2 provide the parts outside the CDR3, is GAGVSQTPSNKVTEKGKYVELRCDPISGHTALYWYRQSLGQGPEFLIYFQGTGAADDSGLPNDRFFAVRPEGSVSTLKIQRTERGDSAVYLCASSAMVQNTGELFFGEGSRLTVL.

Of note for this clone: Other nucleotide sequences from this sample produce the same CDR3. This chain joins TRBV5-1 and TRBJ2-7; D tentatively fits TRBD1 or TRBD2 (6 bases each). Trimming left V 3 bases short and J 3 bases short, with 10 bases between. The germline CDR1 and CDR2 sequences are SGHRS and YFSETQ. The CDR3 runs 13 residues. In nucleotides, the CDR3 is TGCGCCAGCAGCTGGACAGCGGGCTACGAGCAGTACTTC. Its protein product is CASSWTAGYEQYF. The entire variable domain, with the rest obtained from reference TRBV5-1 and TRBJ2-7, is as follows: KAGVTQTPRYLIKTRGQQVTLSCSPISGHRSVSWYQQTPGQGLQFLFEYFSETQRNKGNFPGRFSGRQFSNSRSEMNVSTLELGDSALYLCASSWTAGYEQYFGPGTRLTVT.

The rearrangement links TRBV7-8 to TRBJ2-7; 7 positions agree with TRBD1. Germline CDR1 reads SGHVS; CDR2 reads FQNEAQ. V lost 5 bases, J lost 3 bases, and 16 bases stayed unmatched. This CDR3 has 17 residues. The CDR3: CASSLVATGTALYEQYF. The CDR3 DNA sequence: TGTGCCAGCAGCCTAGTGGCCACCGGGACAGCCCTCTACGAGCAGTACTTC.

V usage is TRBV29-1 and J usage is TRBJ1-2; D is undetermined. Germline V gene data show CDR1 as SQVTM and CDR2 as ANQGSEA. Between the trimmed V and J ends, which lost 2 bases and 4 bases, there was a span of 8 bases. The CDR3 spans 12 residues. CDR3 DNA sequence: TGCAGCGTTGAACAGTCGAGCTATGGCTACACCTTC. It encodes CSVEQSSYGYTF.

The rearrangement links TRBV7-8 to TRBJ1-3; TRBD1 agrees at 8 bases. The CDR3 has 16 residues. Losses at the gene ends were 5 bases for V and 4 bases for J; bases not matched to a gene: 10. The germline V gene encodes CDR1 SGHVS and CDR2 FQNEAQ. In DNA, the CDR3 is TGTGCCAGCAGCCCCCGGACAGGGAGTCCGGGAAACACCATATATTTT. It is translated as CASSPRTGSPGNTIYF.

V usage is TRBV7-9 and J usage is TRBJ2-3; 8 bases align to TRBD2. The trim removed 4 bases at V and 3 bases at J, leaving 15 bases unmatched. Germline CDR1 reads SEHNR; CDR2 reads FQNEAQ (reference sequence). The CDR3 consists of 18 residues. CDR3 nucleotide sequence: TGTGCCAGCAGCTCCCGGGGGGGAGGGGTTGTTTGGACAGATACGCAGTATTTT. This codes for CASSSRGGGVVWTDTQYF.

V and J are TRBV4-1 and TRBJ1-4, with TRBD1 matching over 10 bases. Germline V gene lookup returns CDR1 MGHRA and CDR2 YSYEKL. CDR3 length: 17 residues. The V gene end was trimmed by 4 bases and the J gene end by 3 bases; junction bases not matched to a gene: 8. CDR3 protein: CASSPILDRGPNEKLFF. DNA of the CDR3: TGCGCCAGCAGCCCGATCCTTGACAGGGGGCCTAATGAAAAACTGTTTTTT.

The chain recombines TRBV29-1 with TRBJ2-3; no reliable D call. Deletions cut 7 bases from V and 2 bases from J, with 13 bases between. The V gene's germline CDR1 is SQVTM and CDR2 ANQGSEA. The CDR3 contains 13 residues. This CDR3 reads CSGGPVNTDTQYF. CDR3 coding DNA: TGCAGCGGTGGGCCTGTGAACACAGATACGCAGTATTTT.

This rearrangement joins TRBV10-3 to TRBJ2-7; D gene unclear. Germline CDR1 ENHRY, CDR2 SYGVKD. This CDR3 has 11 amino acids. Trimming removed 6 bases from V and 3 bases from J, with 6 bases in between. The CDR3 region is CAISPSYEQYF. The CDR3 bases are TGTGCCATCAGCCCTAGCTACGAGCAGTACTTC.

This clone was observed a single time. V and J are TRBV18 and TRBJ1-2; TRBD1 aligns across 8 bases. J lost 8 bases, V lost 3 bases, and 11 bases had no gene match. Germline CDR1 and CDR2: KGHSH and LQKENI. This CDR3 contains 15 residues. Written as DNA, the CDR3 is TGTGCCAGCTCACCGACCGGACAGGGCGTGGGGGGCTACACCTTC. Translating gives CASSPTGQGVGGYTF.

The gene calls are TRBV11-2 and TRBJ2-5; D possibly corresponds to TRBD2 (6 bases). CDR1 and CDR2 from the germline V gene are SGHAT and FQNNGV. V was shortened by 5 bases and J by 0 bases, with 13 bases between the two germline ends. The CDR3 has 15 amino acids. CDR3 sequence: CASSPKSGHQETQYF. CDR3 DNA: TGTGCCAGCAGCCCCAAGAGCGGGCACCAAGAGACCCAGTACTTC.

The chain has TRBV5-1 and TRBJ2-5; no definite D call. The V gene's germline CDR1 is SGHRS and CDR2 YFSETQ. Trimming took off 0 bases at V and 1 base at J, with 7 bases between the two ends. This CDR3 is built from 14 residues. CDR3: CASSLDTTQETQYF. The CDR3 coding sequence is TGCGCCAGCAGCTTGGACACGACCCAAGAGACCCAGTACTTC.

The chain uses TRBV4-1 and TRBJ1-1; unclear D gene. The CDR3 has 13 amino acids. Germline loops: CDR1 MGHRA, CDR2 YSYEKL. The V end was cut by 5 bases, the J end by 1 base, with 8 bases between. CDR3 bases: TGCGCCAGCAGCGAGAGGGAGAACACTGAAGCTTTCTTT. The encoded protein is CASSERENTEAFF.

This chain connects TRBV10-2 to TRBJ1-2, with 8 bases identical to TRBD1. This CDR3 has 14 residues. The V gene's germline CDR1 is WSHSY and CDR2 SAAADI. With V trimmed by 5 bases and J by 4 bases, 6 bases remained unmatched. The CDR3 sequence is CASSFDRGGYGYTF. CDR3 coding DNA: TGCGCCAGCAGTTTCGACAGGGGCGGCTATGGCTACACCTTC.

V is TRBV2 and J is TRBJ1-1; 8 bases align to TRBD1. CDR1 is SNHLY and CDR2 is FYNNEI in the germline V gene. V was pared by 4 bases and J by 0 bases, with 4 bases of the junction left unmatched. This CDR3 is 15 amino acids long. CDR3 in amino acids: CASSGTGIMNTEAFF. The DNA of the CDR3 is TGTGCCAGCAGTGGGACAGGGATCATGAACACTGAAGCTTTCTTT.

V is TRBV18 and J is TRBJ1-1; no clear D gene. The length of the CDR3 is 13 residues. V was pared by 3 bases and J by 5 bases, with 10 bases between. CDR1 KGHSH and CDR2 LQKENI come from the germline V gene. CDR3 sequence: CASSPEVLTEAFF. The CDR3 DNA reads TGTGCCAGCTCACCGGAGGTACTGACTGAAGCTTTCTTT.

This sequence joins TRBV7-6 and TRBJ2-7; 8 bases fit TRBD2. Germline CDR1 is SGHVS and CDR2 is FNYEAQ. This CDR3 spans 16 amino acids. V lost 1 base, J lost 7 bases, and 12 bases stayed unmatched. This CDR3 is CASSLGTSGTLGEQYF. CDR3 coding DNA: TGTGCCAGCAGCTTAGGCACTAGCGGAACCCTCGGGGAGCAGTACTTC.

This chain connects TRBV30 to TRBJ2-1, with 13 positions matching TRBD2. The V and J ends lost 2 bases and 5 bases, in that order; junction bases with no gene match: 3. Germline V gene data show CDR1 as GTSNPN and CDR2 as SVGIG (reference sequence). The CDR3 contains 15 residues. The CDR3 DNA reads as TGTGCCTGGAGTATTACTAGCGGGGGGGACAATGAGCAGTTCTTC. This encodes CAWSITSGGDNEQFF.

The chain uses TRBV5-6 and TRBJ2-5, with TRBD2 as a possible D gene (5 bases). CDR1 is SGHDT and CDR2 is YYEEEE in the germline V gene. There are 13 residues in the CDR3. Trimming pared 2 bases from V and 5 bases from J, leaving 10 bases between. The chain's CDR3 is CASSFPGKETQYF. As DNA, the CDR3 is TGTGCCAGCAGCTTCCCGGGGAAGGAGACCCAGTACTTC.